The table lists the clone carrying this T cell receptor beta chain with a few counts. Its antigen is as yet unknown. This entry is derived from a study of cytomegalovirus exposure and HLA in healthy donors. Germline lookup yields CDR1 SGHRS and CDR2 YFSETQ. The CDR3 is made up of 15 amino acids. Unmatched junction bases numbered 2, after V lost 3 bases and J lost 5 bases. PCR primers comprised 60 Vbeta and 13 Jbeta primers. Only in-frame clones appear in the TCRdb table, and some are missing; sequencing was by immunoSEQ multiplex PCR. The sample consists of about 160,000 clones, 60% to 85% of them appearing once. Study outcomes and limitations: In a later analysis, several top co-occurrence clusters appeared linked to parvovirus B19, influenza, CMV and Epstein-Barr virus. Per published accounts, TCR beta sequences correctly predicted the HLA-A and HLA-B alleles of most subjects. In a later analysis, TCR beta V- and J-gene trimming showed a link to a missense DCLRE1C variant. A later analysis, which compared TCR beta chains of equal frequency, found the HLA-associated ones more clonally expanded.

This chain joins TRBV5-1 and TRBJ2-1, with 13 bases aligning to TRBD2. The TCR originated in a woman aged 40 to 50 in good health and CMV-seropositive. The specimen was PBMCs. CDR3 sequence reads: CASSSTSGGHNEQFF. The CDR3 region has the DNA TGCGCCAGCAGCTCGACTAGCGGGGGGCACAATGAGCAGTTCTTC.